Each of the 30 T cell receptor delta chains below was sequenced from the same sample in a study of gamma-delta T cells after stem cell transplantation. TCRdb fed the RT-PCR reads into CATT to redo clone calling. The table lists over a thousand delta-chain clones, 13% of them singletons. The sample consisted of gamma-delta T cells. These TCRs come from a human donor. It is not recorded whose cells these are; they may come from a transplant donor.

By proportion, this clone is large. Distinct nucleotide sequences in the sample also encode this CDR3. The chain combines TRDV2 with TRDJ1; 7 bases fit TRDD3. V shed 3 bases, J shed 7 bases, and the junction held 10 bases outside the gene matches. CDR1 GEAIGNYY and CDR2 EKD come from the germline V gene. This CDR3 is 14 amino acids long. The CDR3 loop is CACDPLGMSGKLIF. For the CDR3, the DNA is TGTGCCTGTGACCCACTGGGGATGTCGGGTAAACTCATCTTT.

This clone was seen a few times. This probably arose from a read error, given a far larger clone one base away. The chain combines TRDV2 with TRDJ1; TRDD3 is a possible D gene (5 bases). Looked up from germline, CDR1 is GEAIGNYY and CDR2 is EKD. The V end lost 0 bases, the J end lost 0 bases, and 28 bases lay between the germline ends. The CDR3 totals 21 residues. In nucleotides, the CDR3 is TGTGCCTGTGACACCGTTAAACTTCTGGTGGATAAGGGAGAGAACACCGATAAACTCATCTTT. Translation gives CACDTVKLLVDKGENTDKLIF.

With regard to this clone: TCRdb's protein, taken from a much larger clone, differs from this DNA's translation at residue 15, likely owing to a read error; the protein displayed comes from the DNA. Here the CDR3 reads CACDSWTAGLGDREPIF. The CDR3 DNA is TGTGCCTGTGACTCATGGACCGCCGGACTGGGGGATAGGGAACCCATCTTT. The chain is built from TRDV2 and TRDJ1; 11 bases are a match to TRDD3. V trimming: 3 bases; J trimming: 13 bases; junction bases outside the gene matches: 21. Germline CDR1 is GEAIGNYY and CDR2 is EKD. The CDR3 consists of 17 residues.

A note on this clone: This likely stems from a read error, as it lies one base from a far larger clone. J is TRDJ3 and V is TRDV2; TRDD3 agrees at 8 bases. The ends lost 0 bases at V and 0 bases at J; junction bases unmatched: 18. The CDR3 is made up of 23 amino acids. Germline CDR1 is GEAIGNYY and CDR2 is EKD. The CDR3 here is CACDTVKGLGALRGSWDTRQMFF. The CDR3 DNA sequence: TGTGCCTGTGACACCGTTAAGGGACTGGGGGCCCTTCGCGGCTCCTGGGACACCCGACAGATGTTTTTC.

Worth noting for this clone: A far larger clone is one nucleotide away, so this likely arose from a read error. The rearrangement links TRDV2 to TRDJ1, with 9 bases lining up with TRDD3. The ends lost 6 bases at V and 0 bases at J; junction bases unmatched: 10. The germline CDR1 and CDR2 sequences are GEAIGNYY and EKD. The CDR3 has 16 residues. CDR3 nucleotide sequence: TGTGCCTGTTACCCACTGGGGGAGCCGTACACCGATAAACTCATCTTT. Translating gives CACYPLGEPYTDKLIF.

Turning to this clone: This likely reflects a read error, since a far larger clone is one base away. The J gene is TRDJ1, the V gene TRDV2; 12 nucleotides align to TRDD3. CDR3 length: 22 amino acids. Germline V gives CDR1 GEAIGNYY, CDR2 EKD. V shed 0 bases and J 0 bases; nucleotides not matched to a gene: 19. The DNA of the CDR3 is TGTGCCTGTGACACCTTGAGTGCCTTGAAAACTGGGGGATACCAGTACACCGATAAACTCATCTTT. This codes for CACDTLSALKTGGYQYTDKLIF.

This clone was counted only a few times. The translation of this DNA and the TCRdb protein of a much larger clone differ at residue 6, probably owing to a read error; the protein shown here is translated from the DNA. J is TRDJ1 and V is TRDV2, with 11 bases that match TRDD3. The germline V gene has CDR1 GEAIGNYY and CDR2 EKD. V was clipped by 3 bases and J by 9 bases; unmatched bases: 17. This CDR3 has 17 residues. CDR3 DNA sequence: TGTGCCTGTGACTCATTGACCGCCGGACTGGGGGATAGGGAACTCATCTTT. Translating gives CACDSLTAGLGDRELIF.

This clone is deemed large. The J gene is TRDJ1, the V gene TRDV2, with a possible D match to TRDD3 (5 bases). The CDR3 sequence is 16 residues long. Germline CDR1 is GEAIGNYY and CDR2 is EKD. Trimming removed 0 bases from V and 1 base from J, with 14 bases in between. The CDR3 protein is CACDTLGATGTDKLIF. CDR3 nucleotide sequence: TGTGCCTGTGACACCCTGGGAGCTACCGGCACCGATAAACTCATCTTT.

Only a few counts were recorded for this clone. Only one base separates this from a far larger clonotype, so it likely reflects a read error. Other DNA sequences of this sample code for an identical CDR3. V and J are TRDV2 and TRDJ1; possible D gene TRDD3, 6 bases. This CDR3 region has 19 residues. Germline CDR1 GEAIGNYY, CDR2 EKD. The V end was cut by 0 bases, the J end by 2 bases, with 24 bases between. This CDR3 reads CACDTVSRLGDRRTDKLIF. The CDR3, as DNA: TGTGCCTGTGACACCGTCTCAAGGCTAGGGGATCGGAGGACCGATAAACTCATCTTT.

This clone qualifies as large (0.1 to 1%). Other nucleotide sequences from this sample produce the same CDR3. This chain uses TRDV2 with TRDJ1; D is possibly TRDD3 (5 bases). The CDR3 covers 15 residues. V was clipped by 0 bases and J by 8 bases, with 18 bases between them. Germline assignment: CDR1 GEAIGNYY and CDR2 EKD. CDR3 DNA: TGTGCCTGTGACACCGTCGAGCGGGATCCGTCCAAACTCATCTTT. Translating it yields CACDTVERDPSKLIF.

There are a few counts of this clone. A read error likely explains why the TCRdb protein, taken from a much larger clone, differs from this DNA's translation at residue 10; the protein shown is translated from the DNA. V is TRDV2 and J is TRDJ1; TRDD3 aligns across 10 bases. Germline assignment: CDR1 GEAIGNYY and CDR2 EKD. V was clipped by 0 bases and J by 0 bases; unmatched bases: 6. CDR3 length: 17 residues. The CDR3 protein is CACDTVGDTLYTDKLIF. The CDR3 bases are TGTGCCTGTGACACCGTGGGGGATACACTGTACACCGATAAACTCATCTTT.

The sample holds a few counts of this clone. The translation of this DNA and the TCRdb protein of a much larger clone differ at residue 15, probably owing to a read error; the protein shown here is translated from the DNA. The CDR3 sequence: CACDTVKGKDSDNTEKLIF. In DNA form, the CDR3 reads TGTGCCTGTGACACCGTTAAAGGGAAGGATTCAGATAACACCGAGAAACTCATCTTT. The chain recombines TRDV2 with TRDJ1; no firm D call. CDR1 is GEAIGNYY, CDR2 EKD, per germline. The CDR3 runs 19 residues.

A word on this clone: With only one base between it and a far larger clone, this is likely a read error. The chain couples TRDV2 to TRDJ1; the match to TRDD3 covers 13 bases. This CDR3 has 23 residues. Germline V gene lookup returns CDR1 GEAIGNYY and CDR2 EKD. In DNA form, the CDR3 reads TGTGCCTGTGACACCCTCGGGCCCCCCTTACTGGGGGATACGCTTCAGTACACCGATAAACGCATCTTT. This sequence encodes CACDTLGPPLLGDTLQYTDKRIF.

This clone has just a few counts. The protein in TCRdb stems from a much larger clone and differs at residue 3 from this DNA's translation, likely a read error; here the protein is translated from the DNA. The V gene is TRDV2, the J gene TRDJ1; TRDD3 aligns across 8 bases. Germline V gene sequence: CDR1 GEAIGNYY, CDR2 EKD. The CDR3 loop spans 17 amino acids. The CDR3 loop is CASDTVRGIRTTDKLIF. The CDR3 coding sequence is TGTGCCAGTGACACCGTGCGCGGGATACGAACGACCGATAAACTCATCTTT.

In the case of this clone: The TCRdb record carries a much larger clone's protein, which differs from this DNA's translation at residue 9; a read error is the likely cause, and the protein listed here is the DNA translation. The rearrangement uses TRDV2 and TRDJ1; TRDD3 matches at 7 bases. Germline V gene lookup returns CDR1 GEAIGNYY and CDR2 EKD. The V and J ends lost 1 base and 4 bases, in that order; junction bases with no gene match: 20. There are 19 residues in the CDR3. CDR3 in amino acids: CACDTAGFLTGAYGDKLIF. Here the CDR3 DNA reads TGTGCCTGTGACACGGCGGGCTTTCTTACTGGGGCTTATGGCGATAAACTCATCTTT.

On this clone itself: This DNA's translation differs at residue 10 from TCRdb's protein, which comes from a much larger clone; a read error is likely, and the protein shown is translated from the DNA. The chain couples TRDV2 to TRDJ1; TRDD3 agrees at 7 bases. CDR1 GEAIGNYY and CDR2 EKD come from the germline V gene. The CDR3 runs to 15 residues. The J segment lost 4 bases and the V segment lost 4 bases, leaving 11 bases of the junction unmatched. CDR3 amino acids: CACDRLGESIDKLIF. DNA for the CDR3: TGTGCCTGTGATCGCTTGGGGGAGAGCATCGATAAACTCATCTTT.

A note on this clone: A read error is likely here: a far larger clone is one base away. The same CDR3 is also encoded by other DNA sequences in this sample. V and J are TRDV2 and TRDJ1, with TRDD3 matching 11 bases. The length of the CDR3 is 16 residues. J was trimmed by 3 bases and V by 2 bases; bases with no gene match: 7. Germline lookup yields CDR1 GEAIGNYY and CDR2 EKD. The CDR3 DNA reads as TGTGCCTGTGACAAGCTGGGGGATACTAGTCCCGATAAACTCATCTTT. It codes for CACDKLGDTSPDKLIF.

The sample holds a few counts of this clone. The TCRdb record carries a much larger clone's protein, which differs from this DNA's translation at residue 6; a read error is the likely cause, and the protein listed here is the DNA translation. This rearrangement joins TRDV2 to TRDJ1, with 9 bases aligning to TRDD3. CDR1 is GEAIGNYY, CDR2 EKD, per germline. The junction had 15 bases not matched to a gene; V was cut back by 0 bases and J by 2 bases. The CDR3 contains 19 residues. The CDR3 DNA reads TGTGCCTGTGACACCTTGGTGTATACGAATCTGGGGGATACCGATAAACTCATCTTT. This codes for CACDTLVYTNLGDTDKLIF.

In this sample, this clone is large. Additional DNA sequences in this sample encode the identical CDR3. The CDR3 DNA is TGTGCCTGTGACAAACTGGGGGATACCCGGTACACCGATAAACTCATCTTT. Translation: CACDKLGDTRYTDKLIF. This chain uses TRDV2 with TRDJ1, with TRDD3 matching 12 bases. CDR1 GEAIGNYY and CDR2 EKD come from the germline V gene. V was pared by 2 bases and J by 0 bases, with 6 bases of the junction left unmatched. This CDR3 region has 17 residues.

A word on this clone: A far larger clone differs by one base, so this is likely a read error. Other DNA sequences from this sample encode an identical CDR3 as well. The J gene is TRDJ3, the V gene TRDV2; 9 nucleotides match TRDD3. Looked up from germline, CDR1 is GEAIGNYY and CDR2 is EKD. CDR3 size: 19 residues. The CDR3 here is CACDTAGGFSSWDTRQMFF. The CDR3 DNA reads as TGCGCCTGTGACACCGCTGGGGGATTTAGCTCCTGGGACACCCGACAGATGTTTTTC.

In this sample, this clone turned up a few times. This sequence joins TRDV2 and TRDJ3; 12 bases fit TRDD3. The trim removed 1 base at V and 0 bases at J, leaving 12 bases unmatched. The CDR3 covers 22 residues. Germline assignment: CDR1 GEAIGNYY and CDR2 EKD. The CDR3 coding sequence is TGTGCCTGTGACACGTCTGGGGGATACGCATCAGACAGCTCCTGGGACACCCGACAGATGTTTTTC. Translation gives CACDTSGGYASDSSWDTRQMFF.

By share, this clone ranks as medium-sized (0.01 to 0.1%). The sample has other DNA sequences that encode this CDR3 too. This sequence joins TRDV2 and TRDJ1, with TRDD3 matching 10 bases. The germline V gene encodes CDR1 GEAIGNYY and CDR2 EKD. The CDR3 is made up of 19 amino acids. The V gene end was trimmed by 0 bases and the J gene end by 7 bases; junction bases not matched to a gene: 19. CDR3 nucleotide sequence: TGTGCCTGTGACACCTTATCGTCGGAAGGCTGGGGGATAGGGACTAAACTCATCTTT. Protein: CACDTLSSEGWGIGTKLIF.

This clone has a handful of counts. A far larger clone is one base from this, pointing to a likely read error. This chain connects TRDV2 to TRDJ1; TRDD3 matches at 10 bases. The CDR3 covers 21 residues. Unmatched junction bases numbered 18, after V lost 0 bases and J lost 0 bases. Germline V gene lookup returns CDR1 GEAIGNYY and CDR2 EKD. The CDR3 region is CACDTLLGDSRTPTYTDKLIF. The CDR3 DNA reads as TGTGCCTGTGACACCTTACTGGGGGATTCGCGAACTCCCACTTACACCGATAAACTCATCTTT.

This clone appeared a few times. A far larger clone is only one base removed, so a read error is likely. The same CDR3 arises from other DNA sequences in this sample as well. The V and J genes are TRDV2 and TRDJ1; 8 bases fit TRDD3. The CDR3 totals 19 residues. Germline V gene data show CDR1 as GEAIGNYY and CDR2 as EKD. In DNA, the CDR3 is TGTGCCTGTGACGGACTTAAGTCGCTGGGGGACGTGGACACCGATAAACTAATCTTT. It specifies CACDGLKSLGDVDTDKLIF.

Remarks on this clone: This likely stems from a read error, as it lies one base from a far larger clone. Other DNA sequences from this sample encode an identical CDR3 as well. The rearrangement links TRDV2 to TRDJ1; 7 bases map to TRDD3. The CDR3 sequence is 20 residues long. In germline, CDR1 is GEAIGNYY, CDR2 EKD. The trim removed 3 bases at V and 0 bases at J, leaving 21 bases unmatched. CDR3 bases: TGTGCCTGTGACCCCGTCGGGGGTAGGTTGGGGGAAGAATACACCGATAAACTCATCTTT. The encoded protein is CACDPVGGRLGEEYTDKLIF.

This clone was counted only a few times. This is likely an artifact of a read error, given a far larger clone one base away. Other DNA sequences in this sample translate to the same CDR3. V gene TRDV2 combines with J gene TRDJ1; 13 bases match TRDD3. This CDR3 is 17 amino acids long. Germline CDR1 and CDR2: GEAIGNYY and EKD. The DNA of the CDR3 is TGTGCCTGTGACCCGGTACTGGGGGATACGGGAACCGATAAGCTCATCTTT. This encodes CACDPVLGDTGTDKLIF.

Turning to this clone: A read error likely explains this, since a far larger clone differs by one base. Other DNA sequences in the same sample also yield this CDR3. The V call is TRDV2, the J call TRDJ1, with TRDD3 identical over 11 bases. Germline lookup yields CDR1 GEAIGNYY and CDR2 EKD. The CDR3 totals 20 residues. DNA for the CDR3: TGTGCATGTGACTTGATGTCGGCGGGGCTGGGGGATACATCCACCGATAAACTCATCTTT. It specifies CACDLMSAGLGDTSTDKLIF.

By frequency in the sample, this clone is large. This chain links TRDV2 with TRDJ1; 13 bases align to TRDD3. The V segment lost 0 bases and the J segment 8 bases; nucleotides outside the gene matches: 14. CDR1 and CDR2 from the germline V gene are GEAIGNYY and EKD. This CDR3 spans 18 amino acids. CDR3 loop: CACDTLLLGDTDMGKLIF. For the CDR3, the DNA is TGTGCCTGTGACACCCTTCTACTGGGGGATACGGATATGGGGAAACTCATCTTT.

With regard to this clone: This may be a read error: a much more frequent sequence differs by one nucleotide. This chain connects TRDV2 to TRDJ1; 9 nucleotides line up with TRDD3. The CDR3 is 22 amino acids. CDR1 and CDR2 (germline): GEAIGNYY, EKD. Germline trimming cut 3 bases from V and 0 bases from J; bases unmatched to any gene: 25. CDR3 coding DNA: TGTGCCTGTGACCCGCTCGGGGACGGAGGGGGATACCTGAGGGTGTACACCGATAAACTCATCTTT. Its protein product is CACDPLGDGGGYLRVYTDKLIF.

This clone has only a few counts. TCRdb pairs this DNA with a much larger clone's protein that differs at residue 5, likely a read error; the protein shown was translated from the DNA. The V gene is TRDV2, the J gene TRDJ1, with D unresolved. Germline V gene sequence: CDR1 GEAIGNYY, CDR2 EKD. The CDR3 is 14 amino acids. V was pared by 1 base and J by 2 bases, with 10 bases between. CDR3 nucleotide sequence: TGTGCCTGTGACACGGTGAAAGGGACCGATAAACTCATCTTT. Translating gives CACDTVKGTDKLIF.